Its frequency marks the clone carrying this TCR beta chain as medium-sized. The antigen remains undetermined. This entry belongs to a study of CXCR3-negative and CXCR3-positive naive CD8 T cells. General study findings and limits: CXCR3-positive naive cells had more hydrophobic TRB CDR3s than CXCR3-negative naive cells. The level of CXCR3 expression partially decreased after cryopreservation; the majority of assays used fresh PBMCs.

There are 14 residues in the CDR3. From germline, CDR1 is SGHNT and CDR2 YENEEA. All CD8+ T cell subsets were sorted in triplicate at 250,000 to 300,000 cells each. CD45RO-CCR7+CD27+CD95- characterized naive CD8+ T cells. Researchers prepared the TRB cDNA libraries using 5' RACE with UMI labels. With the 5' RACE reads reprocessed, TCRdb shows one record per CDR3 protein and no DNA. The data include around 4,500 distinct CDR3 sequences; the top ten clones carry over 2%. The sequence derives from a human donor in good health. Some clones in this sample may be carry-over from other donors' samples. The specimen was naive CXCR3+ CD8+ T cells from blood. Indicated subset: CD45RO-CCR7+CD27+CD95- naive CD8+ T cells expressing CXCR3 (TNR3+). The rearrangement uses TRBV11-3 and TRBJ2-1; no DNA is available, so the TRBD2 call from TCRdb remains unchecked. The chain's CDR3 is CASSLVARVHEQFF. The variable domain in full, with the rest retrieved from reference TRBV11-3 and TRBJ2-1, is EAGVVQSPRYKIIEKKQPVAFWCNPISGHNTLYWYLQNLGQGPELLIRYENEEAVDDSQLPKDRFSAERLKGVDSTLKIQPAELGDSAVYLCASSLVARVHEQFFGPGTRLTVL.